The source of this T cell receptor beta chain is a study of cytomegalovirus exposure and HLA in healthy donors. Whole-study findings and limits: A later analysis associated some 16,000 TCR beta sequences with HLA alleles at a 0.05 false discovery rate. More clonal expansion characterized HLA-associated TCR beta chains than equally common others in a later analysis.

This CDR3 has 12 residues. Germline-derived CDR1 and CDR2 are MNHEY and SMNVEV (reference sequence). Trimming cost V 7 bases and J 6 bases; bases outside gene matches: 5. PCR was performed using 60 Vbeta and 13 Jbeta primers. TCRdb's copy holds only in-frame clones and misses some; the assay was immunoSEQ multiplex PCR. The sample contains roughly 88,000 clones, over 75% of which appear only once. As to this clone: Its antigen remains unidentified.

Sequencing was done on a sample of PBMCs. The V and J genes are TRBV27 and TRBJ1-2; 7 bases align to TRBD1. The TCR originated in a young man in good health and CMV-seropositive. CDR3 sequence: CASKTGPDGYTF. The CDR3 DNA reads TGTGCCAGCAAGACAGGGCCTGATGGCTACACCTTC.